This T cell receptor beta chain was sequenced for a study of cytomegalovirus exposure and HLA in healthy donors. Regarding the study as a whole: The presence/absence work took it that sequencing depth was about the same across donors.

Concerning this clone itself: Its antigen remains unidentified.

Primers for the PCR totalled 60 Vbeta and 13 Jbeta. Sequencing was performed with immunoSEQ multiplex PCR; in TCRdb, only in-frame clones are kept and a portion is missing. The data contain some 130,000 clones, roughly 85% of them singletons. CDR3 length equals 16 residues. V lost 0 bases and J lost 5; bases outside the gene matches: 7. Germline V gives CDR1 SEHNR, CDR2 FQNEAQ (reference sequence). The chain joins TRBV7-9 to TRBJ2-5, with 9 bases matching TRBD1. The clonotype comes from a middle-aged man in good health and CMV-seropositive. The sequencing sample was made of PBMCs. The CDR3 spells CASSLAPTGGSETQYF. The CDR3 DNA is TGTGCCAGCAGCTTAGCCCCGACAGGGGGGTCTGAGACCCAGTACTTC.